This TCR beta chain was sequenced in a study of radiation and T cells in renal cell carcinoma (dated by TCRdb to 2020 to 2022). Broadly, across the study: Samples came from a clinical trial, in which primary renal cell carcinomas received 15 Gy stereotactic body radiation therapy followed by nephrectomy 4 weeks later. A total of 53 samples underwent TCR beta sequencing, made up of some 26 tumors and about 27 peripheral blood samples. Across all 55 or so samples, 4,000,000 or so unique CDR3 nucleotide sequences, encoding 2,658,974 unique CDR3 amino acid sequences, were identified.

The junction shows trimming of 6 bases on V and 2 bases on J, plus 15 bases between the germline ends. CDR1 and CDR2 are drawn from the germline V gene: SGHVS, FQNEAQ. Reading from cysteine to phenylalanine, the CDR3 counts 15 amino acids. The kept DNA is CDR3 alone, 45 bases in frame from the first base. The immunoSEQ kit was used, according to the manufacturer's recommendations, to generate TCR beta libraries from genomic DNA. To prepare libraries, a first multiplex PCR with proprietary primers was run, followed by a second PCR that added unique barcodes, and a bead cleanup was done after each round. Each sample batch included a kit-provided positive control reaction and a negative control reaction. The final libraries were assessed on an Agilent 4200 TapeStation D1000 ScreenTape, pooled by volume, and quantified by qPCR. An Illumina NextSeq500 fitted with a MidOutput 150-cycle cartridge performed the sequencing, running 156 Read1 cycles and 15 Index1 cycles with the kit's custom primers. The pooled library was loaded at about 1 pM, and approximately 20% PhiX control was spiked in. The paper's data handling went like this. The vendor-processed data were analyzed in R, and a clonotype was defined as all T cells that share the same CDR3 nucleotide sequence. In the clone abundance analyses, frequencies in each sample were normalized to that sample's 10,000 most abundant clones. Public T cell clones, averaging fewer than five per sample, were removed before analysis. Tumor-enriched and baseline blood-enriched clonotypes were defined by at least a 32-fold difference in abundance between compartments. Clonotypes expanded or contracted between blood time points were identified with a beta-binomial differential abundance model. The Baroni-Urbani and Buser coefficient was used to measure tumor-blood repertoire similarity, and groups were compared with two-tailed Wilcoxon tests in R. The table comes from immuneACCESS by way of TCRdb, which keeps in-frame sequences with V and J called. Part of the clones is missing from these tables; in studies checked, under half for an unresolved V gene and the rest for unknown reasons. V and J calls and clone size are as listed in that table; D and trimming were resolved from the DNA. The sample table contains 130,000 to 150,000 clones; only one count was recorded for approximately 91% of them. The ten largest clones capture around 12% of the sample.

Worth noting for this clone: Its antigen is unknown. The sample holds no much larger clone one base away, and base qualities are not on file.

In light of the paper, this sample's time point label describes: baseline pretreatment blood. In the paper's terms, the treatment or condition label means: 15 Gy SBRT to primary tumor, nephrectomy 4 weeks later. To track tumor-enriched clonotypes, serial peripheral blood was sampled from radiation-treated patients at baseline and at 2 weeks and 4 weeks after SBRT. Every patient had renal cell carcinoma of clear cell pathology. Genomic DNA for TCR sequencing was prepared using the QIAamp DNA Blood Mini Kit (Qiagen). The analyses included just those samples that passed every quality control check. Study-level results and caveats: Effects of radiation dose or scheduling on the TCR repertoire could not be addressed with the single-armed trial design. An increase in top tumor clonotypes in blood was observed from baseline to 2 weeks post-radiation, followed by contraction by 4 weeks, which was taken to suggest transient expansion of tumor-resident clones. No pretreatment tumor biopsies were available, so the baseline intratumoral presence of clonotypes could not be determined. Blood repertoire dynamics were not followed beyond 4 weeks after treatment.

The sample consisted of blood, taken from a patient whose treatment included radiotherapy and nephrectomy. This receptor was obtained from a woman in her fifties or sixties with renal cell carcinoma. The chain is assembled from TRBV7-8 and TRBJ2-3, with a weak D call of TRBD2 (6 bases match). The CDR3 loop reads CASRFSGGSTDTQYF. The nucleotides read TGTGCCAGCAGGTTCAGTGGGGGGTCCACAGATACGCAGTATTTT.